The 31 T cell receptor beta chains presented below share a single source sample, sequenced in a study of early T cells in non-severe SARS-CoV-2 infection. TCRdb re-called the 5' RACE reads with MiXCR, one entry per CDR3 protein. Of 70,000 or so distinct CDR3 sequences in the sample, roughly 13% were seen once. Sequenced input: whole blood. Source of these receptors: an adult who was a healthcare worker with PCR-confirmed SARS-CoV-2 infection or an uninfected control (not recorded which).

The chain uses TRBV2 and TRBJ2-2, with D perhaps assigned TRBD1 or TRBD2 (6 bases each). V gave up 0 bases and J gave up 4 bases, with 15 bases separating them. The CDR3 contains 17 residues. Germline V gives CDR1 SNHLY, CDR2 FYNNEI. CDR3 sequence (DNA): TGTGCCAGCAGTGAAGCTGGGGGGCCCTCGGGCACCGGGGAGCTGTTTTTT. Translating it yields CASSEAGGPSGTGELFF.

This clonotype has a count of ten or more. V gene TRBV20-1 combines with J gene TRBJ1-5; maybe TRBD1 (6 bases). This CDR3 has 15 residues. Germline-derived CDR1 and CDR2 are DFQATT and SNEGSKA (reference sequence). In DNA form, the CDR3 reads TGCAGCGCCAATGGGATGGGACATAGCAATCAGCCCCAGCATTTT. Its protein is CSANGMGHSNQPQHF.

At least ten counts were recorded for this clonotype. The CDR3 spells CASSGPPGLRNSPLHF. CDR3 coding DNA: TGTGCCAGCAGTGGACCCCCGGGACTGCGTAATTCACCCCTCCACTTT. The V call is TRBV6-1, the J call TRBJ1-6, with a tentative D call TRBD1 (5 bases). Germline lookup yields CDR1 MNHNS and CDR2 SASEGT. The V end lost 4 bases, the J end lost 6 bases, and 16 bases lay between the germline ends. This CDR3 is 16 amino acids long.

The chain is built from TRBV20-1 and TRBJ1-2, with TRBD1 matching 8 bases. J was trimmed by 3 bases and V by 0 bases; bases with no gene match: 0. This CDR3 contains 13 residues. CDR1 and CDR2 from the germline V gene are DFQATT and SNEGSKA (reference sequence). As DNA, the CDR3 is TGCAGTGCTAGAGAGGACAGGGACTATGGCTACACCTTC. Protein sequence: CSAREDRDYGYTF.

On this clonotype itself: The CDR3 carries no conserved terminal phenylalanine or tryptophan, so it likely arises from a read error. The DNA is omitted, as the CDR3 cannot be located on it reliably, and the CDR3 follows TCRdb's listing. The chain uses TRBV2 and TRBJ2-4; TRBD1, the table's D call, was not compared with the DNA. The germline V gene encodes CDR1 SNHLY and CDR2 FYNNEI. The CDR3 region is 12 residues in length, termini included. This CDR3 is CASSEFPSPAVA.

This clonotype was detected ten times or more. The CDR3 DNA reads TGCGCCAGCAGCCCAAGCCCGGGGGAGGTCTATGGCTACACCTTC. This encodes CASSPSPGEVYGYTF. The chain recombines TRBV4-1 with TRBJ1-2; tentatively, D is TRBD1 (5 bases). Germline loops: CDR1 MGHRA, CDR2 YSYEKL. The CDR3 is 15 amino acids. V was pared by 4 bases and J by 4 bases, with 16 bases between.

This clonotype occurred many times. CDR3: CATKQDLRANEKLFF. The DNA for the CDR3 is TGTGCCACCAAGCAAGATCTACGGGCTAATGAAAAACTGTTTTTT. The gene calls are TRBV2 and TRBJ1-4; D not resolved. V lost 10 bases and J 3 bases, leaving 18 bases between the germline ends. There are 15 residues in the CDR3. Germline V lookup: CDR1 SNHLY, CDR2 FYNNEI.

This clonotype showed up many times. V is TRBV4-3 and J is TRBJ1-1; D is ambiguous. The CDR3 has 15 residues. The germline gives CDR1 LGHNA, CDR2 YSLEER. The germline V and J ends were trimmed by 1 base and 5 bases, with 14 bases remaining between them. As DNA, the CDR3 is TGCGCCAGCAGCCAAGGTCGGCAGGCTCGGACTGAAGCTTTCTTT. Translated, it gives CASSQGRQARTEAFF.

This clonotype was seen a few times. The V gene is TRBV12-3 or TRBV12-4, the J gene TRBJ2-2; 8 bases align to TRBD1. The V and J ends lost 6 bases and 0 bases, in that order; junction bases with no gene match: 3. This CDR3 is 15 amino acids long. This CDR3 is CASRRTGSNTGELFF. CDR3 nucleotides: TGTGCCAGCAGAAGGACAGGGTCGAACACCGGGGAGCTGTTTTTT.

This clonotype was picked up many times. The CDR3 coding sequence is TGTGCCAGCAGTTTAAGTAGCAATCAGCCCCAGCATTTT. Translated: CASSLSSNQPQHF. This chain links TRBV27 with TRBJ1-5; D is ambiguous. Germline values: CDR1 MNHEY, CDR2 SMNVEV (reference sequence). V was trimmed by 2 bases and J by 0 bases, leaving 2 bases between them. This CDR3 is built from 13 residues.

This clonotype was recorded at least ten times. The V and J genes are TRBV28 and TRBJ1-5; TRBD1 is a possible D gene (6 bases). V was cut by 6 bases and J by 3 bases, with 15 bases left in between. This CDR3 spans 15 amino acids. CDR1 and CDR2 from the germline V gene are MDHEN and SYDVKM. As DNA, the CDR3 is TGTGCCAGCAGCCCCTCGTGGGGGGCCAATCAGCCCCAGCATTTT. It specifies CASSPSWGANQPQHF.

This clonotype was found many times. This chain connects TRBV5-1 to TRBJ1-2; 7 nucleotides align to TRBD1. Germline CDR1 SGHRS, CDR2 YFSETQ. J was trimmed by 7 bases and V by 4 bases; bases with no gene match: 19. The CDR3 consists of 17 residues. The CDR3, as DNA: TGCGCCAGCAGCAGCGGGGTGGGGCGACAGGGAGTTTCTGGCTACACCTTC. As protein: CASSSGVGRQGVSGYTF.

This clonotype turned up a few times. This chain joins TRBV11-1 and TRBJ1-2, with D uncertain. Germline V gene data show CDR1 as SGHAT and CDR2 as FQDESV (reference sequence). The CDR3 is made up of 12 amino acids. V was trimmed by 5 bases and J by 6 bases, leaving 10 bases between them. CDR3 loop: CASSLGYNGYTF. In nucleotides, the CDR3 is TGTGCCAGCAGCCTAGGTTACAATGGCTACACCTTC.

The chain is built from TRBV20-1 and TRBJ1-1; D call uncertain. CDR1 and CDR2 (germline): DFQATT, SNEGSKA (reference sequence). V was pared by 3 bases and J by 1 base, with 12 bases between. The CDR3 consists of 14 residues. DNA of the CDR3: TGCAGTGCTAGGGAGATAACGGGGAACACTGAAGCTTTCTTT. This translates into CSAREITGNTEAFF.

This clonotype was seen at least ten times. V is TRBV4-3 and J is TRBJ1-4; weak D call: TRBD1 (6 bases). Germline CDR1 and CDR2: LGHNA and YSLEER. The CDR3 is 15 amino acids. Trimming removed 2 bases from V and 7 bases from J, with 14 bases in between. The CDR3 DNA is TGCGCCAGCAGCCAATTCCAGGGGATAGCTGAAAAACTGTTTTTT. It yields the protein CASSQFQGIAEKLFF.

The chain uses TRBV3-1 and TRBJ2-3; D gene unclear. The CDR3 has 12 amino acids. Germline V gene sequence: CDR1 LGHDT, CDR2 YNNKEL (reference sequence). Trimming pared 2 bases from V and 4 bases from J, leaving 4 bases between. DNA for the CDR3: TGTGCCAGCAGCCAATACTCAGATACGCAGTATTTT. Residues: CASSQYSDTQYF.

This rearrangement joins TRBV4-2 to TRBJ2-1; D remains ambiguous. The CDR3 length is 13 residues. The germline V and J ends were trimmed by 1 base and 10 bases, with 11 bases remaining between them. Germline V gene lookup returns CDR1 LGHNA and CDR2 YNFKEQ. CDR3 nucleotides: TGTGCCAGCAGCCAAGCCGTTTTGGGCGAGCAGTTCTTC. It is translated as CASSQAVLGEQFF.

This clonotype was counted only a few times. The genes are TRBV29-1 and TRBJ2-7; the D gene could be TRBD1 or TRBD2 (5 bases each). Trimming removed 6 bases from V and 4 bases from J, with 19 bases in between. The germline gives CDR1 SQVTM, CDR2 ANQGSEA. This CDR3 comprises 14 residues. The CDR3 loop is CSVAWDGELYEQYF. In DNA form, the CDR3 reads TGCAGCGTCGCCTGGGACGGCGAACTTTACGAGCAGTACTTC.

The rearrangement uses TRBV5-1 and TRBJ1-4; 7 nucleotides line up with TRBD1. The CDR3 has 18 amino acids. Losses at the gene ends were 0 bases for V and 8 bases for J; bases not matched to a gene: 16. Per germline, CDR1 SGHRS and CDR2 YFSETQ. CDR3 region: CASSLGEIASGGHEKLFF. Here the CDR3 DNA reads TGCGCCAGCAGCTTGGGGGAGATCGCTTCAGGGGGACACGAAAAACTGTTTTTT.

This clonotype was recorded many times. The V call is TRBV29-1, the J call TRBJ1-2; D is possibly TRBD1 (5 bases). From germline, CDR1 is SQVTM and CDR2 ANQGSEA. The V and J ends lost 6 bases and 7 bases respectively, with 24 bases between them. The CDR3 sequence is 15 residues long. The DNA for the CDR3 is TGCAGCGTCGCAGACCCGGGACTCAGGACGTCTGGCTACACCTTC. Amino acids: CSVADPGLRTSGYTF.

This clonotype was seen at least ten times. The genes are TRBV14 and TRBJ2-7, with 7 bases fitting TRBD1. This CDR3 comprises 15 residues. Germline V gives CDR1 SGHDN, CDR2 FVKESK. The J segment lost 6 bases and the V segment lost 3 bases, leaving 11 bases of the junction unmatched. The CDR3 here is CASSHRTGEQGEQYF. Here the CDR3 DNA reads TGTGCCAGCAGCCACCGGACAGGTGAACAGGGCGAGCAGTACTTC.

The chain combines TRBV6-2 or TRBV6-3 with TRBJ2-2; D ambiguous. The V end lost 6 bases, the J end lost 6 bases, and 14 bases lay between the germline ends. The CDR3 has 14 residues. Germline-derived CDR1 and CDR2 are MNHEY and SVGEGT. CDR3 sequence (DNA): TGTGCCAGCAGCTATACTACGGTGCCCGGGGAGCTGTTTTTT. Amino acid sequence: CASSYTTVPGELFF.

The rearrangement uses TRBV11-2 and TRBJ2-5; 11 nucleotides agree with TRBD2. The ends lost 5 bases at V and 0 bases at J; junction bases unmatched: 5. The CDR3 covers 16 residues. Germline values: CDR1 SGHAT, CDR2 FQNNGV. Here the CDR3 reads CASSLGLAGDQETQYF. CDR3 DNA: TGTGCCAGCAGCCTAGGACTAGCGGGCGACCAAGAGACCCAGTACTTC.

The J gene is TRBJ2-1, the V gene TRBV7-2; 7 bases are shared with TRBD2. With 4 bases clipped from V and 6 bases from J, the junction kept 3 bases outside the gene matches. The CDR3 covers 13 residues. Germline values: CDR1 SGHTA, CDR2 FQGNSA. For the CDR3, the DNA is TGTGCCAGCAGCTGGGACTACCGCAATGAGCAGTTCTTC. This encodes CASSWDYRNEQFF.

This clonotype occurred many times. The V call is TRBV2, the J call TRBJ1-5, with 7 bases identical to TRBD1. The CDR3 totals 15 residues. Per germline, CDR1 SNHLY and CDR2 FYNNEI. The V gene end was trimmed by 6 bases and the J gene end by 0 bases; junction bases not matched to a gene: 5. CDR3 loop: CASSRDSNSNQPQHF. For the CDR3, the DNA is TGTGCCAGCAGCAGGGACAGCAATAGCAATCAGCCCCAGCATTTT.

J is TRBJ1-2 and V is TRBV2; 7 bases are shared with TRBD1. V shed 7 bases and J 8 bases; nucleotides not matched to a gene: 10. The CDR3 covers 13 residues. CDR1 is SNHLY, CDR2 FYNNEI, per germline. CDR3 in amino acids: CASNPTGSGGYTF. The CDR3 coding sequence is TGTGCCAGCAACCCGACAGGGTCAGGGGGCTACACCTTC.

The sample holds a few counts of this clonotype. This chain links TRBV30 with TRBJ1-1, with D possibly matching TRBD1 (5 bases). The V and J ends lost 0 bases and 1 base respectively, with 9 bases between them. CDR3 length: 14 residues. The germline gives CDR1 GTSNPN, CDR2 SVGIG (reference sequence). The CDR3 nucleotides read TGTGCCTGGAGTGTACGGCAGGGGAACACTGAAGCTTTCTTT. Amino acid sequence: CAWSVRQGNTEAFF.

Only a few counts were recorded for this clonotype. The chain employs TRBV7-3 and TRBJ2-3, with 8 bases aligning to TRBD2. This CDR3 region has 14 residues. The germline V gene encodes CDR1 SGHTA and CDR2 FQGTGA. The ends lost 6 bases at V and 2 bases at J; junction bases unmatched: 4. The CDR3 coding sequence is TGTGCCAGCAGTTCCGGACTAGCCACAGATACGCAGTATTTT. Protein sequence: CASSSGLATDTQYF. Looking up the rest from reference TRBV7-3 and TRBJ2-3 gives the full variable domain: GAGVSQTPSNKVTEKGKYVELRCDPISGHTALYWYRQSLGQGPEFLIYFQGTGAADDSGLPNDRFFAVRPEGSVSTLKIQRTERGDSAVYLCASSSGLATDTQYFGPGTRLTVL.

This clonotype was counted a few times. This rearrangement joins TRBV20-1 to TRBJ2-3; 8 bases line up with TRBD2. V dropped 4 bases and J dropped 3; count of bases not matched to a gene: 12. Germline loops: CDR1 DFQATT, CDR2 SNEGSKA (reference sequence). This CDR3 contains 16 residues. CDR3 loop: CSATGGAGERTDTQYF. As DNA, the CDR3 is TGCAGTGCTACGGGGGGAGCGGGGGAGAGGACAGATACGCAGTATTTT.

This clonotype was detected ten times or more. V usage is TRBV6-2 or TRBV6-3 and J usage is TRBJ2-7, with 7 nucleotides matching TRBD2. Unmatched junction bases numbered 10, after V lost 6 bases and J lost 11 bases. The germline V gene encodes CDR1 MNHEY and CDR2 SVGEGT. The CDR3 runs 12 residues. For the CDR3, the DNA is TGTGCCAGCAGGCGTCTGGCGGGGGAGGAGTACTTC. Residues: CASRRLAGEEYF.

This clonotype appeared a few times. The chain links TRBV10-3 to TRBJ2-1; D is undetermined. Per germline, CDR1 ENHRY and CDR2 SYGVKD. This CDR3 contains 13 residues. V lost 4 bases to trimming and J lost 4 bases, with 8 bases between them. This CDR3 reads CAISGTIYNEQFF. DNA of the CDR3: TGTGCCATCAGTGGAACCATATACAATGAGCAGTTCTTC.